This is a list of T cell receptor beta chains from one sample in a study of Graves' ophthalmopathy and Graves' hyperthyroidism. TCRdb re-derived calls from the multiplex PCR reads in MiXCR, one entry per CDR3 protein. The top ten clones hold roughly 9.8% of a sample with about 480,000 distinct CDR3 sequences, around 15% of them seen once. Sequencing was performed on blood. These receptors all stem from a woman aged 25 to 39 with Graves' ophthalmopathy. Each CDR3 is given with its conserved first and last residue. A D gene is named only where the DNA matches it firmly. Clone size is stated in some rows and not others, as once, few, many or a class when expanded.

cdr3_aa cdr3_nt cdr3_length v_call d_call clone_size j_call
CSAIPPTSGGFEQYF TGCAGTGCTATCCCCCCGACTAGCGGGGGCTTTGAGCAGTACTTC 15 TRBV20-1 TRBD2 many TRBJ2-7
CASSVESGRGEQYF TGTGCCAGCAGCGTAGAATCGGGGCGTGGAGAGCAGTACTTC 14 TRBV7-2 - many TRBJ2-7
CASSGNLDYEQYF TGTGCCAGCAGCGGGAATTTGGATTACGAGCAGTACTTC 13 TRBV28 - many TRBJ2-7
CASSQDSLRINSPLHF TGCGCCAGCAGCCAAGATTCATTGCGGATTAATTCACCCCTCCACTTT 16 TRBV4-1 - few TRBJ1-6
CATSRGAAEQYF TGTGCCACCTCCCGGGGGGCTGCCGAGCAGTACTTC 12 TRBV6-1 - - TRBJ2-7
CASSLARTGTSSRRKETQYF TGTGCCAGCAGCTTAGCCCGAACCGGGACTAGCTCCCGCCGAAAGGAGACCCAGTACTTC 20 TRBV7-2 TRBD2 many TRBJ2-5
CASSLGTEHEQYF TGTGCCAGCAGCCTCGGGACAGAACACGAGCAGTACTTC 13 TRBV7-9 TRBD1 - TRBJ2-7
CASSPGGPTEAFF TGTGCCAGCTCACCGGGGGGTCCCACTGAAGCTTTCTTT 13 TRBV18 - - TRBJ1-1
CASSLNTGTINQETQYF TGTGCCAGCAGCCTAAACACCGGGACTATAAACCAAGAGACCCAGTACTTC 17 TRBV3-1 TRBD2 - TRBJ2-5
CASGPYSTNQYF TGTGCCAGCGGGCCGTATTCTACGAATCAGTACTTC 12 TRBV27 - - TRBJ2-7
CSVRGGSGNTIYF TGCAGCGTCAGGGGAGGCTCTGGAAACACCATATATTTT 13 TRBV29-1 - many TRBJ1-3
CSPRVYEQYF TGCAGCCCCAGGGTCTACGAGCAGTACTTC 10 TRBV20-1 - - TRBJ2-7
CSARPRDPSYEQYF TGCAGTGCTAGGCCGCGGGACCCCTCCTACGAGCAGTACTTC 14 TRBV20-1 - many TRBJ2-7
CASNPETYEQYF TGTGCCAGCAATCCGGAGACCTACGAGCAGTACTTC 12 TRBV2 - many TRBJ2-7
CAISGTAQETQYF TGTGCCATCAGTGGGACAGCTCAAGAGACCCAGTACTTC 13 TRBV10-3 - many TRBJ2-5
CVSSLGGNSYEQYF TGTGTCAGCAGTTTAGGGGGGAACTCCTACGAGCAGTACTTC 14 TRBV27 - - TRBJ2-7
CASSSGGGLSYEQYF TGTGCCAGCAGCTCCGGGGGAGGCCTCTCCTACGAGCAGTACTTC 15 TRBV2 - - TRBJ2-7
CASSLRWQQETQYF TGTGCCAGCAGTTTAAGGTGGCAACAAGAGACCCAGTACTTC 14 TRBV27 - many TRBJ2-5
CASSEEAGGTGELFF TGTGCCAGCAGTGAAGAGGCAGGAGGCACCGGGGAGCTGTTTTTT 15 TRBV6-1 - many TRBJ2-2
CSVRGTSGSSYEQYF TGCAGCGTTAGGGGGACTAGCGGGAGTTCCTACGAGCAGTACTTC 15 TRBV29-1 TRBD2 many TRBJ2-7
CASSTGGNTWELFF TGTGCCAGCAGTACAGGGGGCAACACCTGGGAGCTGTTTTTT 14 TRBV4-2 TRBD1 - TRBJ2-2
CASSLAGQGGNTIYF TGCGCCAGCAGCCTAGCGGGACAGGGCGGCAACACCATATATTTT 15 TRBV5-1 TRBD1 many TRBJ1-3
CASSLISVNTEAFF TGTGCCAGCAGCTTAATCAGCGTTAACACTGAAGCTTTCTTT 14 TRBV7-8 - - TRBJ1-1
CASSVQGSKGEQYF TGTGCCAGTAGTGTCCAGGGTTCGAAGGGAGAGCAGTACTTC 14 TRBV19 - many TRBJ2-7
CASSRTKGEQFF TGTGCCAGCAGCCGCACAAAGGGTGAGCAGTTCTTC 12 TRBV6-1 - - TRBJ2-1
CSVSPAQNTEAFF TGCAGCGTTTCTCCGGCTCAGAACACTGAAGCTTTCTTT 13 TRBV29-1 - many TRBJ1-1
CAWSAVNTEAFF TGTGCCTGGAGTGCCGTGAACACTGAAGCTTTCTTT 12 TRBV30 - many TRBJ1-1
CASSLTGTSYEQYF TGTGCCAGCAGTTTAACCGGGACAAGCTACGAGCAGTACTTC 14 TRBV27 - many TRBJ2-7
CASSSRTAYEQYF TGCGCCAGCAGCTCCCGCACGGCCTACGAGCAGTACTTC 13 TRBV4-3 - many TRBJ2-7
CASSSLLEQYF TGTGCCAGCAGTTCGTTGCTGGAGCAGTACTTC 11 TRBV28 - many TRBJ2-7
CASSLALGDEQYF TGTGCCAGCAGTTTAGCGCTGGGGGACGAGCAGTACTTC 13 TRBV12-3/TRBV12-4 - few TRBJ2-7
CASSYGQGSQPQHF TGTGCCAGCAGTTACGGACAGGGTAGTCAGCCCCAGCATTTT 14 TRBV6-5 TRBD1 many TRBJ1-5
CASSASGVMNNQPQHF TGTGCCAGCAGTGCCTCCGGGGTTATGAACAATCAGCCCCAGCATTTT 16 TRBV6-4 - few TRBJ1-5
CASQGAYHYEQYF TGTGCCTCCCAGGGGGCCTACCACTACGAGCAGTACTTC 13 TRBV30 TRBD1 many TRBJ2-7
CASSPLKQNTEAFF TGTGCCAGCTCACCCCTAAAACAGAACACTGAAGCTTTCTTT 14 TRBV18 - many TRBJ1-1
CSASPGGSTQETQYF TGCAGTGCCTCCCCGGGGGGATCTACGCAAGAGACCCAGTACTTC 15 TRBV20-1 TRBD2 many TRBJ2-5
CASRGQGHEQYF TGTGCCAGCAGGGGACAGGGCCACGAGCAGTACTTC 12 TRBV12-3/TRBV12-4 TRBD1 - TRBJ2-7
CASSTTSGASYGYTF TGTGCCAGCAGTACCACGTCGGGGGCTAGCTATGGCTACACCTTC 15 TRBV6-1 - many TRBJ1-2
CASSPLEGPRYNYGYTF TGTGCCAGCTCACCACTTGAGGGTCCGCGTTATAACTATGGCTACACCTTC 17 TRBV18 - - TRBJ1-2
CASSDSKRGGIPYEQYF TGTGCCAGCAGTGACTCGAAACGGGGAGGGATTCCCTACGAGCAGTACTTC 17 TRBV6-4 TRBD2 many TRBJ2-7
CASSLMIGNSGNTIYF TGTGCCAGCAGCTTAATGATCGGAAACTCTGGAAACACCATATATTTT 16 TRBV7-8 - few TRBJ1-3
CASKSGTNPVEQYF TGTGCCAGCAAATCCGGGACAAATCCAGTTGAGCAGTACTTC 14 TRBV6-5 - many TRBJ2-7
CASSASGQGLLSSYEQYF TGTGCCAGCAGTGCCTCCGGACAGGGTCTCCTTAGCTCCTACGAGCAGTACTTC 18 TRBV6-4 TRBD1 many TRBJ2-7
CASSLATGATEAFF TGTGCCAGCAGCTTAGCGACAGGGGCCACTGAAGCTTTCTTT 14 TRBV7-2 TRBD1 many TRBJ1-1
CASRRGLNEQYF TGTGCCAGCAGGCGCGGACTGAACGAGCAGTACTTC 12 TRBV27 - - TRBJ2-7
CASSLSRATRLQETQYF TGTGCCAGCAGTTTAAGTCGGGCCACAAGACTTCAAGAGACCCAGTACTTC 17 TRBV12-3/TRBV12-4 - many TRBJ2-5
CASRFIGTNYGYTF TGTGCCAGCAGATTTATTGGTACCAACTATGGCTACACCTTC 14 TRBV6-1 - once TRBJ1-2
CASSSRAVGGANVLTF TGTGCCAGCAGTTCCCGTGCGGTGGGGGGGGCCAACGTCCTGACTTTC 16 TRBV28 - many TRBJ2-6
CATSSPNYEQYF TGTGCCACCAGCAGTCCGAACTACGAGCAGTACTTC 12 TRBV15 - many TRBJ2-7
CASSPPPNSDRYGYTF TGTGCCAGCAGCCCTCCACCAAATAGTGACAGATATGGCTACACCTTC 16 TRBV13 - - TRBJ1-2
CASSALLGTRKNIQYF TGTGCCAGCAGTGCACTGCTCGGGACGCGCAAAAACATTCAGTACTTC 16 TRBV6-1 - many TRBJ2-4
CASSQADRDRGYTF TGTGCCAGCAGCCAAGCTGACAGGGACAGAGGCTACACCTTC 14 TRBV4-2 TRBD1 many TRBJ1-2
CAIRRQGSYEQYF TGTGCCATCAGAAGACAGGGCTCCTACGAGCAGTACTTC 13 TRBV10-3 TRBD1 many TRBJ2-7